This paragraph reports one T cell receptor (beta chain). Its cognate antigen is unknown. TCRdb's copy holds only in-frame clones and misses some; the assay was immunoSEQ multiplex PCR. This table has around 100,000 clones, 90% appearing once. The CDR3 length is 16 residues. V gave up 3 bases and J gave up 2 bases; unmatched junction bases: 7. Germline V gene lookup returns CDR1 SNHLY and CDR2 FYNNEI. These data belong to a study of OX40 agonist ivuxolimab in advanced cancers. Findings and caveats of the study: In the 0.1-3.0 mg/kg groups, partial responders showed among the lowest expansion.

The sequenced sample was CD4+ or CD8+ T cells sorted from blood, obtained in a trial of the OX40 agonist ivuxolimab. This clonotype was obtained from an adult with an advanced solid tumor such as melanoma, head and neck, liver or kidney cancer. The chain links TRBV2 to TRBJ2-1, with 7 bases matching TRBD2. CDR3 protein: CASSDRRGTPYNEQFF. In DNA, the CDR3 is TGTGCCAGCAGTGATAGGCGGGGGACCCCCTACAATGAGCAGTTCTTC.